Below, one T cell receptor beta chain is given with its context. The assay was immunoSEQ multiplex PCR, and TCRdb's table has in-frame clones only and misses some. The sample contains around 52,000 clones, roughly 89% of which appear only once. This sample is part of a study of T cell changes during pregnancy in multiple sclerosis. Trimming took 2 bases from V and 3 from J; bases not matched to a gene: 5. Germline assignment: CDR1 SGHDT and CDR2 YYEEEE. This CDR3 region has 17 residues. Sequenced: peripheral blood from another person, used as feeder cells. The chain has TRBV5-6 and TRBJ2-2, with 12 bases identical to TRBD1. This clonotype was sampled from a human donor whose cells served as feeder cells for cultures in a pregnancy study. This CDR3 reads CASSLVGTGGYTGELFF. The CDR3, as DNA: TGTGCCAGCAGCTTAGTTGGGACAGGGGGCTACACCGGGGAGCTGTTTTTT.